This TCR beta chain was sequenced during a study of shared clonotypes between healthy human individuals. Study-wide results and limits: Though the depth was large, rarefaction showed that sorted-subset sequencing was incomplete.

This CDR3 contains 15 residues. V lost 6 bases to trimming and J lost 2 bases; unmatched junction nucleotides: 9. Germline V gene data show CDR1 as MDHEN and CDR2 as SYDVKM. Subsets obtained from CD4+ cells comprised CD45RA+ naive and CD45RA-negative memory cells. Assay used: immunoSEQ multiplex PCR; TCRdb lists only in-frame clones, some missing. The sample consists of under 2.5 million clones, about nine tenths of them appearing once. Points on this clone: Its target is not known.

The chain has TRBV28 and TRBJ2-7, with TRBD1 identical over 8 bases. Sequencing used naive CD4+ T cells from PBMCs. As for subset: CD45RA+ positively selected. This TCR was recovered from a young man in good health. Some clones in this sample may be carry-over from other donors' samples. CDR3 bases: TGTGCCAGCAGGGTCCCCGGACAGGGAGCCTACGAGCAGTACTTC. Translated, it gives CASRVPGQGAYEQYF. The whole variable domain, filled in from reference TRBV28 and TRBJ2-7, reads DVKVTQSSRYLVKRTGEKVFLECVQDMDHENMFWYRQDPGLGLRLIYFSYDVKMKEKGDIPEGYSVSREKKERFSLILESASTNQTSMYLCASRVPGQGAYEQYFGPGTRLTVT.